These 11 T cell receptor beta chains were sequenced from one sample in a study of cytomegalovirus exposure and HLA in healthy donors (TCRdb year 2017). The library was produced with the immunoSEQ multiplex PCR assay. A mixture of 60 forward primers for TCR Vbeta segments and 13 reverse primers for TCR Jbeta segments was used in the multiplex PCR. TCRdb obtained this table from immuneACCESS and retained in-frame rearrangements with V and J assigned. These tables miss some clones; where compared with another copy, unresolved V genes account for less than half of the shortfall, and the remainder is unexplained. Across this sample there are about 110,000 clones, with around four fifths seen only once. The ten most abundant clones make up 1.6% of the sample. The specimen was PBMCs. All receptors come from a man in his fifties or sixties in good health and CMV-seronegative.

J is TRBJ2-3 and V is TRBV7-2; TRBD1 is a possible D gene (6 bases). Trimming removed 5 bases at V and 6 bases at J, with 18 bases between. Germline lookup yields CDR1 SGHTA and CDR2 FQGNSA. The CDR3 covers 15 residues. As DNA, the CDR3 is TGTGCCAGCAGCCGCCGAACGGGGCAGGGGGATACGCAGTATTTT. It translates to CASSRRTGQGDTQYF.

CDR3 loop: CATSRADTGLEKLFF. CDR3 bases: TGTGCCACCAGCAGAGCGGATACAGGGTTAGAGAAACTGTTTTTT. This chain connects TRBV15 to TRBJ1-4; TRBD1 is a possible D gene (6 bases). This CDR3 region has 15 residues. The V gene lost 1 base and the J gene lost 11 bases, with 17 bases spanning the gap. Germline CDR1 reads LNHNV; CDR2 reads YYDKDF (reference sequence).

This chain connects TRBV6-5 to TRBJ2-3; 9 bases fit TRBD1. Unmatched junction bases numbered 4, after V lost 6 bases and J lost 6 bases. Germline CDR1 MNHEY, CDR2 SVGAGI. This CDR3 has 13 amino acids. CDR3 in DNA: TGTGCCAGCAGAAGGGACAGGGCGGATACGCAGTATTTT. It specifies CASRRDRADTQYF.

This clone was picked up a small number of times. J is TRBJ2-2 and V is TRBV27; TRBD2 is a possible D gene (7 bases). The germline V gene has CDR1 MNHEY and CDR2 SMNVEV (reference sequence). Trimming cost V 2 bases and J 4 bases, with 14 bases left between them. This CDR3 contains 16 residues. The CDR3, as DNA: TGTGCCAGCAGTTTAAGGGGGGGACATTTCACCGGGGAGCTGTTTTTT. It encodes CASSLRGGHFTGELFF.

The chain employs TRBV28 and TRBJ2-2, with 8 bases fitting TRBD1. Germline V gene lookup returns CDR1 MDHEN and CDR2 SYDVKM. The CDR3 covers 15 residues. V gave up 6 bases and J gave up 4 bases; unmatched junction bases: 7. CDR3 residues: CASRNQGAGTGELFF. The CDR3 DNA follows: TGTGCCAGCAGGAATCAGGGGGCGGGCACCGGGGAGCTGTTTTTT.

This chain connects TRBV6-4 to TRBJ1-1, with a tentative D call TRBD1 (6 bases). The ends were cut back, 2 bases at V and 2 bases at J, with 12 bases in the middle. Germline CDR1 reads MRHNA; CDR2 reads SNTAGT. The CDR3 is 15 residues long. CDR3 DNA sequence: TGTGCCAGCAGTGACCAGGGGAGGGGAAACACTGAAGCTTTCTTT. Its translation is CASSDQGRGNTEAFF.

The V and J genes are TRBV11-3 and TRBJ2-5; perhaps TRBD1 as D (5 bases). Trimming removed 2 bases at V and 1 base at J, with 8 bases between. The germline V gene encodes CDR1 SGHNT and CDR2 YENEEA. The CDR3 loop spans 14 amino acids. The CDR3 nucleotides are TGTGCCAGCAGCTTATCAGGGATCCAAGAGACCCAGTACTTC. The encoded protein is CASSLSGIQETQYF.

The J gene is TRBJ2-5, the V gene TRBV2; no definite D call. TRBJ2-7 explains the end of the DNA better; the J call may be wrong. The CDR3 sequence is 16 residues long. Germline V CDR1 and CDR2: SNHLY, FYNNEI. CDR3: CASSADAPVWGYEQYF. In nucleotides, the CDR3 is TGTGCCAGCAGTGCCGACGCCCCCGTGTGGGGCTACGAGCAGTACTTC.

The V call is TRBV9, the J call TRBJ2-1; D uncertain. CDR1 SGDLS and CDR2 YYNGEE come from the germline V gene. The CDR3 is made up of 16 amino acids. V gave up 4 bases and J gave up 3 bases, with 17 bases separating them. CDR3 coding DNA: TGTGCCAGCAGCCCCCCCCTGAACAGTAGCTACAATGAGCAGTTCTTC. Translated: CASSPPLNSSYNEQFF.

The chain combines TRBV9 with TRBJ2-5; 7 positions agree with TRBD1. With V trimmed by 4 bases and J by 5 bases, 11 bases remained unmatched. This CDR3 has 15 amino acids. The germline CDR1 and CDR2 sequences are SGDLS and YYNGEE. CDR3 region: CASSLSTGQAETQYF. For the CDR3, the DNA is TGTGCCAGCAGCTTATCGACAGGGCAGGCGGAGACCCAGTACTTC. The complete variable domain, with remaining parts taken from reference TRBV9 and TRBJ2-5, reads DSGVTQTPKHLITATGQRVTLRCSPRSGDLSVYWYQQSLDQGLQFLIQYYNGEERAKGNILERFSAQQFPDLHSELNLSSLELGDSALYFCASSLSTGQAETQYFGPGTRLLVL.

This sequence joins TRBV2 and TRBJ2-7; no clear D. The CDR3 has 14 amino acids. Germline V CDR1 and CDR2: SNHLY, FYNNEI. V gave up 2 bases and J gave up 6 bases, with 14 bases separating them. The CDR3 bases are TGTGCCAGCAGTGAACCGTCCAGACTTGGCGAGCAGTACGTC. Amino acids: CASSEPSRLGEQYV.